This passage covers 17 T cell receptor beta chains from one sample sequenced in a study of regulatory T cells in long-lasting Graves disease. Time point in this sample: newly diagnosed GD, antithyroid drugs for less than 3 months. PBMCs were the source of the RNA used for TCR sequencing. CDR3 regions were amplified by Arm-PCR using iRepertoire HTBI primers to build TCR beta libraries. Each CDR3 protein is one row after TCRdb ran MiXCR on the multiplex PCR reads. Among some 490,000 distinct CDR3 sequences listed, 12% were seen once. The data also belong to a second study, concerning T cells in Graves' hyperthyroidism and ophthalmopathy.

The material was peripheral blood mononuclear cells (PBMCs), obtained at new diagnosis, from a patient treated with antithyroid drugs. These receptors all come from a woman in her 30s with Graves disease.

Ten or more counts support this clonotype. The chain joins TRBV2 to TRBJ2-2, with D unresolved. V gave up 0 bases and J gave up 1 base, with 9 bases separating them. The CDR3 totals 16 residues. Germline-derived CDR1 and CDR2 are SNHLY and FYNNEI. The CDR3 spells CASSEAPQQNTGELFF. The CDR3 DNA is TGTGCCAGCAGTGAAGCCCCACAGCAGAACACCGGGGAGCTGTTTTTT.

The rearrangement links TRBV28 to TRBJ1-1; 7 bases are shared with TRBD1. The CDR3 covers 15 residues. The germline V gene has CDR1 MDHEN and CDR2 SYDVKM. Germline trimming cut 5 bases from V and 0 bases from J; bases unmatched to any gene: 6. CDR3: CASSTQTGLNTEAFF. CDR3 sequence (DNA): TGTGCCAGCAGTACACAGACAGGGCTGAACACTGAAGCTTTCTTT.

This CDR3 is CASRLLGGRGDQFF. Written as DNA, the CDR3 is TGTGCCAGCAGGCTACTCGGCGGGCGGGGAGACCAGTTCTTC. The chain employs TRBV7-2 and TRBJ2-1, with D possibly TRBD2 on 6 matching bases. The CDR3 is made up of 14 amino acids. Germline V gene data show CDR1 as SGHTA and CDR2 as FQGNSA. The V end was cut by 6 bases, the J end by 13 bases, with 22 bases between.

Note on this clonotype: A read error may explain this, as a much larger clone is one base away. This chain links TRBV6-2 or TRBV6-3 with TRBJ1-2; tentatively, D is TRBD1 (5 bases). Trimming left V 3 bases short and J 3 bases short, with 8 bases between. The germline gives CDR1 MNHEY, CDR2 SVGEGT. This CDR3 is built from 13 residues. The CDR3 protein is CASSYQGDYGYTF. CDR3 sequence (DNA): TGTGCCAGCAGTTATCAGGGAGACTATGGCTACACCTTC.

This clonotype was recorded at least ten times. The chain uses TRBV4-1 and TRBJ1-2; D is uncertain. The germline V gene encodes CDR1 MGHRA and CDR2 YSYEKL. V was shortened by 0 bases and J by 5 bases, with 13 bases between the two germline ends. The CDR3 covers 15 residues. In nucleotides, the CDR3 is TGCGCCAGCAGCCAAGACGAGGTCACAGATTATGGCTACACCTTC. Encoded protein: CASSQDEVTDYGYTF.

This clonotype was observed many times. V and J are TRBV5-1 and TRBJ2-5, with 10 nucleotides matching TRBD2. The end of the DNA is better explained by TRBJ2-1, so the J call may be wrong. This CDR3 contains 16 residues. The germline gives CDR1 SGHRS, CDR2 YFSETQ. The chain's CDR3 is CASSLGGASGSKEQFF. The CDR3 nucleotides read TGCGCCAGCAGCTTGGGGGGCGCTAGCGGGAGTAAGGAGCAGTTCTTC.

Concerning this clonotype: Just one base apart from a much larger clone, this may be a read error. In this CDR3 the conserved last residue, phenylalanine or tryptophan, is missing, so a read error is likely. The V and J genes are TRBV10-3 and TRBJ2-7, with 12 bases lining up with TRBD2. The CDR3 consists of 14 residues. After removal of 6 bases from V and 5 bases from J, the junction contained 5 bases not matched to a gene. Germline-derived CDR1 and CDR2 are ENHRY and SYGVKD. The CDR3 is CAISRLAGDNEQYS. The DNA of the CDR3 is TGTGCCATCAGCAGACTAGCGGGAGACAACGAGCAGTACTCC.

This clonotype occurred a few times. The chain uses TRBV9 and TRBJ1-2, with 7 positions matching TRBD1. Per the germline V gene, CDR1 is SGDLS and CDR2 is YYNGEE. The CDR3 contains 14 residues. Trimming took 3 bases from V and 6 from J; bases not matched to a gene: 8. In DNA, the CDR3 is TGTGCCAGCAGCGCCGGACAGGTGGTAGATGGCTACACCTTC. Its protein product is CASSAGQVVDGYTF.

This clonotype occurred many times. The chain employs TRBV30 and TRBJ1-1, with D tentatively TRBD1 (6 bases). The CDR3 is 15 residues long. Germline V gene sequence: CDR1 GTSNPN, CDR2 SVGIG (reference sequence). V lost 0 bases to trimming and J lost 8 bases, with 19 bases between them. In nucleotides, the CDR3 is TGTGCCTGGAGTGTAAAGACGGCAGGGGCCCAAGAAGCTTTCTTT. Its translation is CAWSVKTAGAQEAFF.

This clonotype has ten or more counts. The chain combines TRBV7-9 with TRBJ2-1; 14 bases are a match to TRBD2. Trimming cost V 1 base and J 5 bases; bases outside gene matches: 1. Germline V gene lookup returns CDR1 SEHNR and CDR2 FQNEAQ (reference sequence). The CDR3 length is 16 residues. The CDR3 sequence is CASSLVGLAGDNEQFF. As DNA, the CDR3 is TGTGCCAGCAGCTTAGTGGGACTAGCGGGAGACAATGAGCAGTTCTTC.

The table lists this clonotype with many counts. The CDR3 protein is CATRDGWTLYF. In DNA, the CDR3 is TGTGCGACCCGGGACGGATGGACTCTGTACTTC. The chain couples TRBV6-1 to TRBJ2-5, with D possibly called TRBD1 or TRBD2 (5 bases each). CDR1 and CDR2 (germline): MNHNS, SASEGT. The CDR3 is 11 amino acids.

This clonotype was picked up a small number of times. This CDR3 reads CASSLSGTGATGELFF. CDR3 DNA sequence: TGTGCCAGCTCCCTATCCGGGACAGGGGCCACCGGGGAGCTGTTTTTT. V is TRBV18 and J is TRBJ2-2, with TRBD1 identical over 10 bases. This CDR3 has 16 amino acids. The germline V gene encodes CDR1 KGHSH and CDR2 LQKENI. Trimming cost V 6 bases and J 4 bases; bases outside gene matches: 8.

This clonotype has only a few counts. V and J are TRBV5-1 and TRBJ1-4; the D is unclear. The CDR3 contains 14 residues. V lost 1 base and J 0 bases, leaving 4 bases between the germline ends. The germline V gene encodes CDR1 SGHRS and CDR2 YFSETQ. DNA of the CDR3: TGCGCCAGCAGCTTGAGCGCAACTAATGAAAAACTGTTTTTT. Its translation: CASSLSATNEKLFF.

The V call is TRBV5-1, the J call TRBJ2-7, with 9 bases fitting TRBD1. Germline V gives CDR1 SGHRS, CDR2 YFSETQ. The CDR3 is 15 amino acids. The junction had 13 bases not matched to a gene; V was cut back by 6 bases and J by 6 bases. CDR3 residues: CASTLGDRDAGEQYF. CDR3 coding DNA: TGCGCCAGCACCCTTGGGGACAGGGATGCGGGCGAGCAGTACTTC.

To note about this clonotype: A much larger clone differs from this one at a single base, so this may be a read error. The rearrangement uses TRBV4-2 and TRBJ2-5; D not certain. Trimming pared 2 bases from V and 11 bases from J, leaving 18 bases between. Per the germline V gene, CDR1 is LGHNA and CDR2 is YNFKEQ. The CDR3 is 14 amino acids. Here the CDR3 reads CASSQWYRYNEQYF. The CDR3 DNA reads TGTGCCAGCAGCCAATGGTACAGATACAATGAGCAGTACTTC.

A note on this clonotype: A much larger clone differs from this one at a single base, so this may be a read error. V gene TRBV6-2 or TRBV6-3 combines with J gene TRBJ1-1; D gene unclear. V dropped 8 bases and J dropped 0 bases, with 13 bases sitting between them. The CDR3 is 14 residues long. Per the germline V gene, CDR1 is MNHEY and CDR2 is SVGEGT. In DNA form, the CDR3 reads TGTGCCAGCTGGAATCGGGGTGTGAACACTGAAGCTTTCTTT. Its protein is CASWNRGVNTEAFF.

There are many counts of this clonotype. V gene TRBV20-1 combines with J gene TRBJ2-1; TRBD2 matches 14 bases. CDR1 DFQATT and CDR2 SNEGSKA come from the germline V gene (reference sequence). This CDR3 contains 13 residues. Losses at the gene ends were 5 bases for V and 9 bases for J; bases not matched to a gene: 3. CDR3 sequence: CSALGLAGAEQFF. As DNA, the CDR3 is TGCAGTGCTTTGGGACTAGCGGGAGCTGAGCAGTTCTTC.